What follows describes a single TCR beta chain. What it binds is not known. Looked up from germline, CDR1 is SGHAT and CDR2 is FQNNGV. Trimming took 5 bases from V and 4 from J, leaving 18 bases between them. The CDR3 is 16 amino acids. This record comes from a study of OX40 agonist ivuxolimab in advanced cancers. At the level of the study: With a range of 23 to 79, age averaged approximately 55 years, and 65% to 90% were male. General study results and limits: Clonal expansion by week 6 occurred in CD4+ and CD8+ blood T cells (at 0.1 to 3.0 mg/kg). CD8+ T cells averaged more expanded clones than CD4+. The specificity for antigen of the expanded peripheral T cells was not determined.

Only in-frame clones appear in the TCRdb table, and some are missing; sequencing was by immunoSEQ multiplex PCR. The sample consists of over 15,000 clones, about 70% of them appearing once. V and J are TRBV11-2 and TRBJ2-1; no clear D. The sample consisted of CD4+ or CD8+ T cells sorted from blood, taken in a trial of the OX40 agonist ivuxolimab. This clonotype was obtained from an adult with an advanced solid tumor such as melanoma, head and neck, liver or kidney cancer. CDR3: CASSPSVAVEYNEQFF. DNA of the CDR3: TGTGCCAGCAGCCCCTCAGTGGCGGTTGAGTACAATGAGCAGTTCTTC.